These 12 T cell receptor beta chains were sequenced from one sample in a study of follicular helper T cells after annual influenza vaccination. Method: immunoSEQ multiplex PCR; TCRdb's copy keeps in-frame clones and lacks some. The repertoire consists of thousands of clones, with about 82% occurring once and the leading ten covering roughly 0.7%. Specified time point: 2015-2016 season, pre-vaccination. Sequences were derived from CXCR5- memory CD4+ T cells sorted from blood, sampled on the day of influenza vaccination. These receptors were collected from an adult who received the influenza vaccine.

This clone was seen more than once but under ten times. The chain employs TRBV5-4 and TRBJ2-7; D perhaps matches TRBD2 (6 bases). From germline, CDR1 is SGHNT and CDR2 YYREEE (reference sequence). The CDR3 is 15 amino acids. V was cut by 10 bases and J by 6 bases, with 26 bases left in between. This CDR3 reads CAARGNIGTPSEQYF. The CDR3 DNA sequence: TGTGCCGCCCGAGGAAATATTGGGACTCCATCCGAGCAGTACTTC.

The chain uses TRBV6-1 and TRBJ1-5; D call uncertain. Germline V gene data show CDR1 as MNHNS and CDR2 as SASEGT. Trimming left V 2 bases short and J 5 bases short, with 7 bases between. This CDR3 comprises 13 residues. As DNA, the CDR3 is TGTGCCAGCAGTGAATTTAGGGATCAGCCCCAGCATTTT. Protein sequence: CASSEFRDQPQHF.

The chain is built from TRBV18 and TRBJ1-5; D is unclear. Germline CDR1 KGHSH, CDR2 LQKENI. The CDR3 is 12 residues long. Trimming pared 3 bases from V and 7 bases from J, leaving 7 bases between. CDR3 in amino acids: CASSPPGQPQHF. CDR3 nucleotide sequence: TGTGCCAGCTCACCCCCGGGGCAGCCCCAGCATTTT.

The table lists this clone with a count of one. The genes are TRBV15 and TRBJ1-1, with a possible D match to TRBD1 (5 bases). The CDR3 has 16 residues. Germline V gene sequence: CDR1 LNHNV, CDR2 YYDKDF (reference sequence). Trimming removed 0 bases from V and 7 bases from J, with 18 bases in between. CDR3 in amino acids: CATSRDRSRDRSEAFF. In DNA, the CDR3 is TGTGCCACCAGCAGAGATCGTTCCAGGGATCGGAGTGAAGCTTTCTTT.

This clone showed up just a few times. The genes are TRBV4-2 and TRBJ2-7; no clear D gene. The CDR3 consists of 13 residues. V lost 0 bases and J 3 bases, leaving 6 bases between the germline ends. Germline V gene sequence: CDR1 LGHNA, CDR2 YNFKEQ. The CDR3 loop reads CASSQDRDYEQYF. CDR3 bases: TGTGCCAGCAGCCAAGATCGCGACTACGAGCAGTACTTC.

The rearrangement joins TRBV7-9 to TRBJ2-1; a possible D gene is TRBD1 (6 bases). CDR3 size: 14 residues. The germline V gene has CDR1 SEHNR and CDR2 FQNEAQ (reference sequence). V dropped 5 bases and J dropped 5 bases, with 13 bases sitting between them. CDR3 sequence (DNA): TGTGCCAGCAGCCCCGGACAGCGTAACAATGAGCAGTTCTTC. Translating gives CASSPGQRNNEQFF.

A word on this clone: A read error may produce the germline difference seen at one junction end. V usage is TRBV7-7 and J usage is TRBJ2-2; D assignment may be TRBD1 or TRBD2 (5 bases each). From germline, CDR1 is SSHAT and CDR2 FNYEAQ (reference sequence). This CDR3 region has 15 residues. CDR3 loop: CASSSGATNTGELFF. The CDR3 bases are TGTGCTAGCAGTTCCGGGGCTACGAACACCGGGGAGCTGTTTTTT.

V and J are TRBV7-8 and TRBJ1-4; a possible D gene is TRBD1 (5 bases). The germline V gene encodes CDR1 SGHVS and CDR2 FQNEAQ. CDR3 length equals 16 residues. V lost 0 bases and J lost 0, with 8 bases in between. CDR3 residues: CASSLAWGATNEKLFF. CDR3 in DNA: TGTGCCAGCAGCTTAGCATGGGGCGCAACTAATGAAAAACTGTTTTTT.

The chain joins TRBV18 to TRBJ1-1, with 10 bases fitting TRBD1. The CDR3 is 14 amino acids. CDR1 is KGHSH, CDR2 LQKENI, per germline. Trimming cost V 7 bases and J 5 bases; bases outside gene matches: 7. The CDR3 reads CASFPGQGLTEAFF. DNA for the CDR3: TGTGCCAGCTTCCCGGGACAGGGGTTAACTGAAGCTTTCTTT.

The chain recombines TRBV10-3 with TRBJ1-1, with 7 bases aligning to TRBD1. The germline gives CDR1 ENHRY, CDR2 SYGVKD. The ends lost 11 bases at V and 4 bases at J; junction bases unmatched: 13. This CDR3 has 14 amino acids. The CDR3: CAVAGTESVTEAFF. Written as DNA, the CDR3 is TGTGCCGTCGCCGGGACAGAGAGTGTCACTGAAGCTTTCTTT.

The chain employs TRBV11-2 and TRBJ2-2; 7 bases agree with TRBD2. The V gene's germline CDR1 is SGHAT and CDR2 FQNNGV. J lost 1 base, V lost 2 bases, and 4 bases had no gene match. The CDR3 loop spans 16 amino acids. CDR3 protein: CASSLMSGKNTGELFF. Here the CDR3 DNA reads TGTGCCAGCAGCTTAATGAGCGGGAAGAACACCGGGGAGCTGTTTTTT.

This chain links TRBV10-1 with TRBJ2-7, with 11 bases aligning to TRBD2. The CDR3 sequence is 15 residues long. Germline CDR1 reads WNHNN; CDR2 reads SYGVQD (reference sequence). J gave up 2 bases and V 3 bases, and 3 bases lay outside the gene matches. CDR3: CASSEGTSGTYEQYF. The CDR3 DNA reads TGCGCCAGCAGTGAAGGGACTAGCGGAACCTACGAGCAGTACTTC.